Listed below are T cell receptor beta chains from one sample, sequenced in a study of response to subunit inactivated influenza vaccine. TCRdb used MiXCR to reprocess the RT-PCR reads, holding one entry per CDR3 protein. The sample lists hundreds of thousands of distinct CDR3 sequences, 10% to 15% seen once, with more than 7% in the top ten. The sample here was non-naive T cells sorted from PBMCs, taken 14 days before vaccination. The receptors shown here come from a man aged 50 to 59 who received an inactivated influenza vaccine. Both conserved end residues are part of each CDR3. Fields, in order: J gene, V gene, CDR3 protein.

TRBJ1-1	TRBV5-4	CASSLGRPQLNTEAFF
TRBJ1-1	TRBV20-1	CSARDNTGSRTEAFF
TRBJ2-3	TRBV10-3	CAISEGQGVDTQYF
TRBJ2-6	TRBV12-3/TRBV12-4	CASSLRETGANVLTF
TRBJ2-6	TRBV9	CASSVSSGANVLTF
TRBJ2-7	TRBV19	CASSITSGSASYEQYF
TRBJ1-5	TRBV7-2	CASSLSRVAFGQPQHF
TRBJ2-7	TRBV7-2	CASSLSEGIYEQYF
TRBJ2-7	TRBV12-3/TRBV12-4	CASSPGVGGGAGEQYF
TRBJ2-3	TRBV7-8	CASSSRTSGGFTDTQYF
TRBJ2-7	TRBV28	CASSPIPSLGTGRDEQYF
TRBJ2-7	TRBV3-1	CASSQEPGTYEQYF
TRBJ2-1	TRBV20-1	CSASPSGRAYNEQFF
TRBJ2-5	TRBV20-1	CSTFGTGVQETQYF
TRBJ2-2	TRBV12-3/TRBV12-4	CASSQQGRATGELFF
TRBJ2-3	TRBV7-9	CASSLDLNRDTQYF
TRBJ2-2	TRBV7-2	CASSLGSGKVGELFF
TRBJ1-6	TRBV18	CASSPRMGTGIGNSPLHF
TRBJ2-2	TRBV11-3	CASSPAGGELFF
TRBJ1-1	TRBV6-2/TRBV6-3	CASSYNPSRNTEAFF
TRBJ2-1	TRBV3-1	CASSQGARGQGSGDEQFF
TRBJ2-7	TRBV7-8	CASSSVQTTYSYEQYF
TRBJ2-7	TRBV27	CASSKGRAYEQYF
TRBJ2-6	TRBV27	CASRESSGANVLTF
TRBJ2-1	TRBV6-1	CASSMLAGRGTYNEQFF
TRBJ1-4	TRBV4-3	CASSQSARFDEKLFF
TRBJ1-2	TRBV12-3/TRBV12-4	CASSFNRDFYGYTF
TRBJ1-5	TRBV7-6	CASSLTSNQPQHF
TRBJ2-4	TRBV20-1	CSLRPEMAKNIQYF
TRBJ1-5	TRBV7-2	CASSLGTTRDQPRHF
TRBJ2-3	TRBV11-2	CASSQWGGVTDTQYF
TRBJ1-2	TRBV3-1	CASSLGTGTTNYGYTF
TRBJ2-7	TRBV20-1	CSAGGQGASYEQYF
TRBJ1-2	TRBV9	CASSVEQGGSYTF
TRBJ2-7	TRBV10-3	CAISGWREGHHEQYF
TRBJ2-3	TRBV5-1	CASSRLAGRGEDTQYF
TRBJ1-3	TRBV7-9	CASSLGQGVHTIYF
TRBJ2-1	TRBV4-3	CASSQTSGRADEQFF
TRBJ2-5	TRBV28	CASRQTGTAYQETQYF
TRBJ2-1	TRBV7-2	CASSRAGTLDANEQFF